This T cell receptor beta chain came from a study of blood T cell repertoires in COVID-19. Study summary: Nucleic acid was either cDNA or gDNA, and it came from T cells, B-cell-depleted T cells, or PBMCs.

Between the trimmed V and J ends, which lost 3 bases and 1 base, there was a span of 12 bases. This CDR3 is 14 amino acids long. Germline V lookup: CDR1 GTSNPN, CDR2 SVGIG (reference sequence). As processed by the authors: Estimation of nucleated cell counts relied on the amplification of reference gene primers. Generated by immunoSEQ multiplex PCR, the TCRdb table keeps only in-frame clones and is missing some. The V and J calls and clone size come from that table; D and trimming were worked out from the DNA. There are some 42,000 clones in the sample; approximately 90% occur only once, and around 2.4% lies in the top ten.

The clonotype was recovered from a human donor in a cohort sampled during active COVID-19. V and J are TRBV30 and TRBJ2-5, with D possibly being TRBD1 (6 bases). The sample consisted of peripheral blood. DNA for the CDR3: TGTGCCTGGAGGGGAAAGGACAGCCAAGAGACCCAGTACTTC. The encoded protein is CAWRGKDSQETQYF. Full variable domain (outside the CDR3, taken from reference TRBV30 and TRBJ2-5): SQTIHQWPATLVQPVGSPLSLECTVEGTSNPNLYWYRQAAGRGLQLLFYSVGIGQISSEVPQNLSASRPQDRQFILSSKKLLLSDSGFYLCAWRGKDSQETQYFGPGTRLLVL.